The clone carrying this T cell receptor beta chain was seen just once. CDR1 SGHRS and CDR2 YFSETQ come from the germline V gene. Germline trimming cut 8 bases from V and 4 bases from J; bases unmatched to any gene: 12. This CDR3 has 14 amino acids. This specimen belongs to a study of control samples from healthy donors and cancer patients. The assay was immunoSEQ multiplex PCR, and TCRdb's table has in-frame clones only and misses some. This table has under 450,000 clones, 90% appearing once. The chain is built from TRBV5-1 and TRBJ2-7; TRBD1 agrees at 7 bases. The TCR was taken from a man aged 35-49 years with head and neck cancer. The sample consisted of PBMCs. The CDR3 DNA sequence: TGCGCCAGTTATGATACAGGGGTTGGGTACGAGCAGTACTTC. It is translated as CASYDTGVGYEQYF. The full variable domain, completed using reference TRBV5-1 and TRBJ2-7, is KAGVTQTPRYLIKTRGQQVTLSCSPISGHRSVSWYQQTPGQGLQFLFEYFSETQRNKGNFPGRFSGRQFSNSRSEMNVSTLELGDSALYLCASYDTGVGYEQYFGPGTRLTVT.